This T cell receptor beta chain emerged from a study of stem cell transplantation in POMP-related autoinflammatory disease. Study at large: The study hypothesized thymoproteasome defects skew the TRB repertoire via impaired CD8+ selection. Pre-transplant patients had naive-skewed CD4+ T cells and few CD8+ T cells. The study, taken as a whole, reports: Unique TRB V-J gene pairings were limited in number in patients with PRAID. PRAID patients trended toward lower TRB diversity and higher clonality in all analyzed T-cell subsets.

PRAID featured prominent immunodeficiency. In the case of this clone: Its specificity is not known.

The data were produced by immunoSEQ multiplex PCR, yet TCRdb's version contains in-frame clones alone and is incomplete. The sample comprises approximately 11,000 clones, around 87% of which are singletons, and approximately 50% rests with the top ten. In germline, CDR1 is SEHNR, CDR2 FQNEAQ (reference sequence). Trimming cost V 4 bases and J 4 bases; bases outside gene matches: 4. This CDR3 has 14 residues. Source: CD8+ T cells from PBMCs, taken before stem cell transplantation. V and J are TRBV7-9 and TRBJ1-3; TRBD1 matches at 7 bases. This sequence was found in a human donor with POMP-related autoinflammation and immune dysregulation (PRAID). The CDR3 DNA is TGTGCCAGCAGCTCGGGGACAGACGGAAACACCATATATTTT. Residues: CASSSGTDGNTIYF.